Listed below are T cell receptor beta chains from one sample, sequenced in a study of cytomegalovirus exposure and HLA in healthy donors. Data came from immunoSEQ multiplex PCR; TCRdb stores just in-frame clones and leaves some out. The repertoire includes 85,000 to 100,000 clones, around 80% of them detected once, and around 3% sits in the top ten. Material: PBMCs. These receptors were obtained from a male donor in good health and CMV-seropositive. CDR3s include the opening cysteine and the closing phenylalanine or tryptophan. The order of the fields is D gene, V gene, clone size, J gene, CDR3 protein, CDR3 DNA. A D gene is named only where the DNA matches it firmly. The size entry is marked missing in some rows and otherwise reads once, few, many or a size class.

-	TRBV4-3	-	TRBJ2-7	CASSQGRAYEQYF	TGCGCCAGCAGCCAGGGGCGAGCTTACGAGCAGTACTTC
-	TRBV7-3	few	TRBJ2-1	CASSLRGDNEQFF	TGTGCCAGCAGCTTAAGGGGGGACAATGAGCAGTTCTTC
-	TRBV14	-	TRBJ1-1	CASSQGRGTEAFF	TGTGCCAGCAGCCAGGGTCGCGGCACTGAAGCTTTCTTT
-	TRBV30	-	TRBJ1-1	CAWSNKYEAFF	TGTGCCTGGAGTAACAAGTATGAAGCTTTCTTT
TRBD1	TRBV5-1	few	TRBJ1-1	CATRDRSKNTEAFF	TGCGCCACCCGGGACAGGAGTAAAAACACTGAAGCTTTCTTT
-	TRBV5-1	once	TRBJ2-7	CASSYSGTAYEQYF	TGCGCCAGCAGCTATAGCGGTACAGCCTACGAGCAGTACTTC
-	TRBV6-5	-	TRBJ1-1	CASSYSIGGRTEAFF	TGTGCCAGCAGTTACTCGATAGGGGGTCGGACTGAAGCTTTCTTT
-	TRBV9	-	TRBJ1-4	CASSVEGLNEKLFF	TGTGCCAGCAGCGTCGAGGGCCTTAATGAAAAACTGTTTTTT
TRBD1	TRBV28	-	TRBJ2-7	CASSSTPGTGNYEQYF	TGTGCCAGCAGTTCTACGCCCGGGACAGGGAATTACGAGCAGTACTTC
TRBD1	TRBV18	-	TRBJ2-7	CASSTAGQGPYEQYF	TGTGCCAGCTCAACCGCTGGACAGGGGCCCTACGAGCAGTACTTC
-	TRBV27	-	TRBJ1-1	CASSLMGSQLGAFF	TGTGCCAGCAGTTTAATGGGGAGTCAGTTAGGAGCTTTCTTT